One and the same sample provided the 22 T cell receptor beta chains below, sequenced in a study of beta chain features in type 1 diabetes. These receptors are not linked to any known antigen. Investigators reverse transcribed all isolated RNA, so they sequenced expressed TCRB transcripts. Generated by immunoSEQ multiplex PCR, the TCRdb table keeps only in-frame clones and is missing some. This sample has 150,000 to 200,000 clones, with around 8.3% found just once. The study's findings and limits: Shorter TCRB CDR3s, moderately but significantly so, marked every one of the four CD4+ subsets in Type 1 diabetes patients.

Material: central memory CD4+ T cells from blood. The receptor set was obtained from a woman under 30 with type 1 diabetes.

The J gene is TRBJ1-5, the V gene TRBV6-1, with D possibly matching TRBD1 (5 bases). Trimming cost V 4 bases and J 0 bases, with 7 bases left between them. The CDR3 is 14 amino acids. CDR1 is MNHNS, CDR2 SASEGT, per germline. The CDR3 coding sequence is TGTGCCAGCAGTGGACAGCTTAGCAATCAGCCCCAGCATTTT. Its translation is CASSGQLSNQPQHF.

This clone was seen more than once but under ten times. This rearrangement joins TRBV4-1 to TRBJ1-5; TRBD1 is a possible D gene (5 bases). Germline V gene data show CDR1 as MGHRA and CDR2 as YSYEKL. CDR3 length: 14 residues. The V end lost 3 bases, the J end lost 6 bases, and 12 bases lay between the germline ends. The CDR3 spells CASSHQGVGQPQHF. CDR3 bases: TGCGCCAGCAGCCACCAGGGTGTTGGTCAGCCCCAGCATTTT.

The sample holds a few counts of this clone. The chain uses TRBV11-2 and TRBJ2-6; TRBD1 matches at 10 bases. This CDR3 contains 19 residues. The V gene's germline CDR1 is SGHAT and CDR2 FQNNGV. The J segment lost 0 bases and the V segment lost 0 bases, leaving 5 bases of the junction unmatched. CDR3 in amino acids: CASSLEPRTGGSGANVLTF. CDR3 sequence (DNA): TGTGCCAGCAGCTTAGAGCCGAGGACAGGGGGCTCTGGGGCCAACGTCCTGACTTTC.

CDR3 in DNA: TGTGCCAGCAGCCACCGGTACGACCCCGGAGGTTTTGAAAAACTGTTTTTT. Protein product: CASSHRYDPGGFEKLFF. This chain connects TRBV11-2 to TRBJ1-4; the D is unclear. Per the germline V gene, CDR1 is SGHAT and CDR2 is FQNNGV. Deletions cut 5 bases from V and 7 bases from J, with 23 bases between. The CDR3 totals 17 residues.

The V gene is TRBV5-8, the J gene TRBJ2-5; D perhaps matches TRBD1 (5 bases). Germline loops: CDR1 SGHTS, CDR2 YDEGEE. V lost 3 bases, J lost 1 base, and 19 bases lay in between. The CDR3 length is 17 residues. The CDR3 here is CASSSEVWGTSQETQYF. Here the CDR3 DNA reads TGTGCCAGCAGCTCGGAAGTTTGGGGCACATCCCAAGAGACCCAGTACTTC.

The V gene is TRBV18, the J gene TRBJ2-7, with D possibly matching TRBD1 (6 bases). CDR3 length: 16 residues. Looked up from germline, CDR1 is KGHSH and CDR2 is LQKENI. V was shortened by 3 bases and J by 1 base, with 16 bases between the two germline ends. The CDR3 here is CASSPVPGAASYEQYF. The CDR3 DNA reads as TGTGCCAGCTCACCTGTTCCAGGGGCAGCTTCCTACGAGCAGTACTTC. The full variable domain, its missing parts supplied by reference TRBV18 and TRBJ2-7, is NAGVMQNPRHLVRRRGQEARLRCSPMKGHSHVYWYRQLPEEGLKFMVYLQKENIIDESGMPKERFSAEFPKEGPSILRIQQVVRGDSAAYFCASSPVPGAASYEQYFGPGTRLTVT.

The chain employs TRBV7-9 and TRBJ2-6, with TRBD2 as a possible D gene (6 bases). V gave up 3 bases and J gave up 1 base, with 10 bases separating them. CDR1 and CDR2 from the germline V gene are SEHNR and FQNEAQ (reference sequence). There are 16 residues in the CDR3. The CDR3 sequence is CASSFARGSGANVLTF. CDR3 nucleotides: TGTGCCAGCAGCTTCGCCCGGGGGTCTGGGGCCAACGTCCTGACTTTC.

This clone was detected a few times. The CDR3 reads CASIFSGQGFDKAFF. CDR3 nucleotides: TGTGCCAGTATTTTTTCGGGACAGGGGTTTGATAAAGCTTTCTTT. This chain links TRBV19 with TRBJ1-1, with TRBD1 matching over 10 bases. The CDR3 is 15 amino acids. CDR1 and CDR2 from the germline V gene are LNHDA and SQIVND (reference sequence). V dropped 7 bases and J dropped 9; count of bases not matched to a gene: 14.

This clone showed up just a few times. This rearrangement joins TRBV5-1 to TRBJ2-2; D unresolved. This CDR3 contains 15 residues. V was shortened by 2 bases and J by 3 bases, with 11 bases between the two germline ends. The V gene's germline CDR1 is SGHRS and CDR2 YFSETQ. The CDR3 sequence: CASSFTVPDTGELFF. The CDR3 bases are TGCGCCAGCAGCTTTACAGTTCCCGACACCGGGGAGCTGTTTTTT.

Only a few counts were recorded for this clone. V is TRBV18 and J is TRBJ2-3, with D possibly matching TRBD2 (6 bases). With 3 bases removed from V and 3 bases from J, the gap between germline ends came to 13 bases. The CDR3 sequence is 15 residues long. Germline V gives CDR1 KGHSH, CDR2 LQKENI. CDR3 residues: CASSPDYLATDTQYF. The DNA for the CDR3 is TGTGCCAGCTCACCGGACTACCTGGCGACAGATACGCAGTATTTT.

The chain employs TRBV7-2 and TRBJ1-6; D might be TRBD1 (5 bases). Germline V gene lookup returns CDR1 SGHTA and CDR2 FQGNSA. The germline V and J ends were trimmed by 1 base and 9 bases, with 16 bases remaining between them. This CDR3 contains 16 residues. The CDR3 coding sequence is TGTGCCAGCAGCTTAGGGGCTCAGGGCTGGTCTTCACCCCTCCACTTT. It is translated as CASSLGAQGWSSPLHF.

The chain recombines TRBV11-2 with TRBJ2-1; no firm D call. The CDR3 runs to 15 residues. The germline V gene encodes CDR1 SGHAT and CDR2 FQNNGV. The germline V and J ends were trimmed by 1 base and 1 base, with 8 bases remaining between them. CDR3 DNA sequence: TGTGCCAGCAGCTTAGGAGACGGGTCCTACAATGAGCAGTTCTTC. Translated: CASSLGDGSYNEQFF.

This clone was found a few times. V usage is TRBV6-1 and J usage is TRBJ1-2; 7 nucleotides agree with TRBD1. The CDR3 is made up of 16 amino acids. Trimming took 2 bases from V and 4 from J; bases not matched to a gene: 10. Germline V CDR1 and CDR2: MNHNS, SASEGT. Written as DNA, the CDR3 is TGTGCCAGCAGTGAACCGCTGAACAGGGGAATCTATGGCTACACCTTC. Amino acid sequence: CASSEPLNRGIYGYTF.

This clone was counted between two and nine times. The genes are TRBV11-2 and TRBJ2-3; 10 bases match TRBD2. Per the germline V gene, CDR1 is SGHAT and CDR2 is FQNNGV. V lost 5 bases to trimming and J lost 5 bases; unmatched junction nucleotides: 13. CDR3 size: 17 residues. In DNA, the CDR3 is TGTGCCAGCAGCCCCCGGGTGAGCGGGGGGGCCGGAGATACGCAGTATTTT. This encodes CASSPRVSGGAGDTQYF.

V and J are TRBV29-1 and TRBJ2-5; D may be TRBD1 (6 bases). Germline CDR1 reads SQVTM; CDR2 reads ANQGSEA. With 4 bases removed from V and 2 bases from J, the gap between germline ends came to 11 bases. CDR3 length: 13 amino acids. CDR3 sequence (DNA): TGCAGCGTTGTCCCAGGGACACAAGAGACCCAGTACTTC. The encoded protein is CSVVPGTQETQYF.

The J gene is TRBJ2-3, the V gene TRBV7-2; 12 nucleotides align to TRBD2. Trimming removed 4 bases from V and 13 bases from J; junction bases left unmatched: 12. The CDR3 is 15 amino acids. The germline CDR1 and CDR2 sequences are SGHTA and FQGNSA. The CDR3 DNA is TGTGCCAGCAGCTCCAGACTAGCGGGGGCCCGGCGGGAGTATTTT. This sequence encodes CASSSRLAGARREYF.

This clone showed up many times. Other DNA sequences in the same sample also yield this CDR3. This chain links TRBV2 with TRBJ2-3; the D is unclear. V was clipped by 6 bases and J by 3 bases, with 4 bases between them. The CDR3 consists of 11 residues. Germline V CDR1 and CDR2: SNHLY, FYNNEI. The CDR3 DNA follows: TGTGCCAGCAGGCGGACAGATACGCAGTATTTT. This gives the protein CASRRTDTQYF.

This clone was recorded a few times. V usage is TRBV18 and J usage is TRBJ2-7; TRBD2 aligns across 13 bases. J lost 7 bases, V lost 3 bases, and 9 bases had no gene match. The CDR3 contains 16 residues. CDR1 is KGHSH, CDR2 LQKENI, per germline. The CDR3 region has the DNA TGTGCCAGCTCACCGGCACTAGCGGGAGGGAATGGAGAGCAGTACTTC. It specifies CASSPALAGGNGEQYF.

The rearrangement joins TRBV4-2 to TRBJ1-1; the D gene is possibly TRBD1 (5 bases). CDR1 and CDR2 (germline): LGHNA, YNFKEQ. This CDR3 region has 13 residues. V dropped 5 bases and J dropped 5 bases, with 12 bases sitting between them. The DNA for the CDR3 is TGTGCCAGCAGCGGGGGGGACTGGACTGAAGCTTTCTTT. It is translated as CASSGGDWTEAFF.

The chain is built from TRBV11-2 and TRBJ2-1; perhaps TRBD1 as D (6 bases). From germline, CDR1 is SGHAT and CDR2 FQNNGV. The V end lost 6 bases, the J end lost 15 bases, and 18 bases lay between the germline ends. The CDR3 runs to 12 residues. CDR3 bases: TGTGCCAGCAGAGAAAATCGGGACACTCCGTTCTTC. This translates into CASRENRDTPFF.

In this sample, this clone is medium-sized. This chain links TRBV29-1 with TRBJ2-1; tentative D call: TRBD2 (5 bases). This CDR3 contains 12 residues. V dropped 8 bases and J dropped 8 bases, with 16 bases sitting between them. Germline CDR1 SQVTM, CDR2 ANQGSEA. The CDR3 DNA is TGCAGCTTTCGGGGAAAGTGGGATGAGCAGTTCTTC. Translating it yields CSFRGKWDEQFF.

In this sample, this clone turned up many times. The V call is TRBV14, the J call TRBJ2-1; tentative D call: TRBD2 (6 bases). CDR1 SGHDN and CDR2 FVKESK come from the germline V gene. Deletions cut 3 bases from V and 6 bases from J, with 12 bases between. The CDR3 runs to 14 residues. CDR3 nucleotide sequence: TGTGCCAGCAGCCAGACACTAGCTTCCAATGAGCAGTTCTTC. It encodes CASSQTLASNEQFF.